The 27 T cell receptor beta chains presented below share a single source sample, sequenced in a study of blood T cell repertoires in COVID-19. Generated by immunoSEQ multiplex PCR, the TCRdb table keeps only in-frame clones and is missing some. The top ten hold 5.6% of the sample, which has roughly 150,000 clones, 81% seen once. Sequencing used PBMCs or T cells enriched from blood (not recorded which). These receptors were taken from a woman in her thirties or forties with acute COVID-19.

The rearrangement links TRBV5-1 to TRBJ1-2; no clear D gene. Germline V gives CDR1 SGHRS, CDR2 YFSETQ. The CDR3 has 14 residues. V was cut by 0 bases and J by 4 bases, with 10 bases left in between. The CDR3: CASSLDSFRYGYTF. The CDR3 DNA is TGCGCCAGCAGCTTGGACAGTTTTCGCTATGGCTACACCTTC.

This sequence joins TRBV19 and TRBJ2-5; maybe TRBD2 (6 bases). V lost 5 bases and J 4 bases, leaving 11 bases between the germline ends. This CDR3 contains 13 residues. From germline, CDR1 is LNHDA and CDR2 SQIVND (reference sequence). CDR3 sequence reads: CASSQEGRETQYF. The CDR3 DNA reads TGTGCCAGTAGTCAGGAGGGCCGAGAGACCCAGTACTTC.

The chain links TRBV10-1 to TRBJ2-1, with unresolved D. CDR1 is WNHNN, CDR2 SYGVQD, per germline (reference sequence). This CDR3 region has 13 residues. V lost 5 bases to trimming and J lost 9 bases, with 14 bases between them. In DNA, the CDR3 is TGCGCCAGCAGTCGGTCCCCCGGTCTTGAGCAGTTCTTC. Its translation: CASSRSPGLEQFF.

CDR3 DNA sequence: TGCGCCAGCAGCCAAGAAGCTAGCGGGAGAACAGATACGCAGTATTTT. The encoded protein is CASSQEASGRTDTQYF. J is TRBJ2-3 and V is TRBV4-1; 10 positions match TRBD2. The CDR3 has 16 amino acids. V shed 0 bases, J shed 3 bases, and the junction held 3 bases outside the gene matches. Germline loops: CDR1 MGHRA, CDR2 YSYEKL.

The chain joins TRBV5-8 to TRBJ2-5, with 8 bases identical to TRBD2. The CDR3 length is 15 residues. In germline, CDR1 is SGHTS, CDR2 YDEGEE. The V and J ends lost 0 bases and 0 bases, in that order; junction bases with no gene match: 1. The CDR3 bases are TGTGCCAGCAGCTTGGAGCGGGAGCACCAAGAGACCCAGTACTTC. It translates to CASSLEREHQETQYF.

CDR3 bases: TGTGCCAGCAGCCCCACCCCGCGGGAGACCCAGTACTTC. It codes for CASSPTPRETQYF. The chain is built from TRBV3-1 (or the pseudogene TRBV3-2) and TRBJ2-5; D is undetermined. This CDR3 contains 13 residues. The germline CDR1 and CDR2 sequences are LGHDT and YNNKEL (reference sequence). Trimming took 4 bases from V and 5 from J, leaving 11 bases between them.

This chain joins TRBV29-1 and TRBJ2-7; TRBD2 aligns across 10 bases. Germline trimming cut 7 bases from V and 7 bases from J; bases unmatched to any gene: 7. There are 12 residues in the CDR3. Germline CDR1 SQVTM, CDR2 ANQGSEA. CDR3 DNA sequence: TGCAGCGGGGTAGCGGGAGGAATTGAGCAGTACTTC. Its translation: CSGVAGGIEQYF.

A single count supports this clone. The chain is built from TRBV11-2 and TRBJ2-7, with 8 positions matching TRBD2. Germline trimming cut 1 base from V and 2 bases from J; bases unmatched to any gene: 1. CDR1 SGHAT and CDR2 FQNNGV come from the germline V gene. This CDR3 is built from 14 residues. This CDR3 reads CASSLGGGPYEQYF. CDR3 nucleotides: TGTGCCAGCAGCTTAGGCGGGGGGCCCTACGAGCAGTACTTC.

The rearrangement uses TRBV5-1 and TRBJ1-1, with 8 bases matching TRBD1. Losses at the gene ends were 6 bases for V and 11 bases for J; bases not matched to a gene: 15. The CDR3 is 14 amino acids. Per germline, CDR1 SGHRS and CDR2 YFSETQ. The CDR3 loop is CASNPGRTGSLAFF. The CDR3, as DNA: TGCGCCAGCAACCCAGGGAGGACAGGGTCTTTGGCTTTCTTT.

The CDR3 DNA reads as TGTGCCAGCAGTGAAGGCCTAGAGGACTACAATGAGCAGTTCTTC. The encoded protein is CASSEGLEDYNEQFF. The chain joins TRBV2 to TRBJ2-1; D not resolved. The germline V gene has CDR1 SNHLY and CDR2 FYNNEI. V was shortened by 1 base and J by 3 bases, with 10 bases between the two germline ends. This CDR3 region has 15 residues.

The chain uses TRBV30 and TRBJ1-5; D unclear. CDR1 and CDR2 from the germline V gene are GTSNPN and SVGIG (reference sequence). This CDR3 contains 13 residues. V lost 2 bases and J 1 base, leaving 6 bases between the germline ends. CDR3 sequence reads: CAWSRESNQPQHF. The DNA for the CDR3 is TGTGCCTGGAGTCGGGAAAGCAATCAGCCCCAGCATTTT.

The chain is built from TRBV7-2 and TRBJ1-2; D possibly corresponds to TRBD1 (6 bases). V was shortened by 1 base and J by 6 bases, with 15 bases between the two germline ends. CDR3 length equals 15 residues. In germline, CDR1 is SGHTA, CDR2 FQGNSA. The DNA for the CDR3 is TGTGCCAGCAGCTTAGGCACAGGGAGAAGAAATGGCTACACCTTC. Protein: CASSLGTGRRNGYTF.

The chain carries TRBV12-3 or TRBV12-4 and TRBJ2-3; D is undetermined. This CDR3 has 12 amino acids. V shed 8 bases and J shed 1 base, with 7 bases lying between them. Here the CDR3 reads CASAGGTDTQYF. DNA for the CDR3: TGTGCCAGCGCCGGAGGCACAGATACGCAGTATTTT.

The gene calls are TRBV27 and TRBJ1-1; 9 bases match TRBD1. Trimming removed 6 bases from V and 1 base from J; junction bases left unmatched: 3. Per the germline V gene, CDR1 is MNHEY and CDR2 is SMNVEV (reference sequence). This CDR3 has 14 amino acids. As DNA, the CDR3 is TGTGCCAGCAGAACAGGGGGCGAGAACACTGAAGCTTTCTTT. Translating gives CASRTGGENTEAFF.

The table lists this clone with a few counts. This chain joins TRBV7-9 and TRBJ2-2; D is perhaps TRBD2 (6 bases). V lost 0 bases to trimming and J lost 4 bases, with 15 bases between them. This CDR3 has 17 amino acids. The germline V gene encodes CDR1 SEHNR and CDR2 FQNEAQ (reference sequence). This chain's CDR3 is CASSLAQGLRGTGELFF. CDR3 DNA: TGTGCCAGCAGCTTAGCGCAAGGACTGCGGGGCACCGGGGAGCTGTTTTTT.

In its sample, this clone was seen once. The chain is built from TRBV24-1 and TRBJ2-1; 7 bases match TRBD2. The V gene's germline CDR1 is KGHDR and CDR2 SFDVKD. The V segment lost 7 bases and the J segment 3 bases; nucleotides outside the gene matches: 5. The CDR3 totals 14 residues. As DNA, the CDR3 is TGTGCCACCAGGGGGAGCGGGAACTACAATGAGCAGTTCTTC. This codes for CATRGSGNYNEQFF.

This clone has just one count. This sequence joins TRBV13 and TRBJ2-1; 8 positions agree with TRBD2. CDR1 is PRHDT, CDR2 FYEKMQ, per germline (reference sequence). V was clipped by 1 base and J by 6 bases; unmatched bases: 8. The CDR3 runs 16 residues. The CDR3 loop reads CASSLEAGGHSNEQFF. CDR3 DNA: TGTGCCAGCAGCTTAGAGGCGGGAGGACACAGCAATGAGCAGTTCTTC.

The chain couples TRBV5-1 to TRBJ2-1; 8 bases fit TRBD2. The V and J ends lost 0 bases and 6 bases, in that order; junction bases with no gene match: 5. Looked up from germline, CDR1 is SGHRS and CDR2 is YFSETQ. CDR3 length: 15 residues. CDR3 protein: CASSLGAGEGNEQFF. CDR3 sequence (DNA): TGCGCCAGCAGCTTGGGAGCGGGAGAGGGCAATGAGCAGTTCTTC.

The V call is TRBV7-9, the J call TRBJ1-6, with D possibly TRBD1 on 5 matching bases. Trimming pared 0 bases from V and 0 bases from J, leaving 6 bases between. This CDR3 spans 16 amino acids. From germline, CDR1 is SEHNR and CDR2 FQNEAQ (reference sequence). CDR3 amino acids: CASSLADSSYNSPLHF. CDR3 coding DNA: TGTGCCAGCAGCTTAGCTGACAGCTCCTATAATTCACCCCTCCACTTT.

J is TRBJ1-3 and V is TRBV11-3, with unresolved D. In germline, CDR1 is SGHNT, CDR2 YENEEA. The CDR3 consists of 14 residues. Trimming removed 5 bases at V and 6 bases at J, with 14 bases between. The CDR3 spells CASSPTLVANTIYF. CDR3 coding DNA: TGTGCCAGCAGCCCGACACTTGTTGCAAACACCATATATTTT.

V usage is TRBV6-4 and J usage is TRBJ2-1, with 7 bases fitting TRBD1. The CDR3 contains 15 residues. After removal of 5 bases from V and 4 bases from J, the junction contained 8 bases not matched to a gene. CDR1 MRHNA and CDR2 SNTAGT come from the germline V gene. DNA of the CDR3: TGTGCCAGCAGTAAGGACCGGGACAGTTACAATGAGCAGTTCTTC. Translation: CASSKDRDSYNEQFF.

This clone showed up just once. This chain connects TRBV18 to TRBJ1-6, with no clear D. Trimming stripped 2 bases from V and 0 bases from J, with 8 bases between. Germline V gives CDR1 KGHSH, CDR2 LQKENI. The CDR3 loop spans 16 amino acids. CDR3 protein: CASSPTIVSYNSPLHF. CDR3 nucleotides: TGTGCCAGCTCACCAACGATAGTCTCCTATAATTCACCCCTCCACTTT.

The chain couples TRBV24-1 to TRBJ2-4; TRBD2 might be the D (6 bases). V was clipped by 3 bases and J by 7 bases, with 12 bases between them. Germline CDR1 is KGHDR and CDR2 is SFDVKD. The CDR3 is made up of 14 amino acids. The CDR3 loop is CATSDRTAGNIQYF. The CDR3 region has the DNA TGTGCCACCAGTGATCGGACCGCGGGGAACATTCAGTACTTC.

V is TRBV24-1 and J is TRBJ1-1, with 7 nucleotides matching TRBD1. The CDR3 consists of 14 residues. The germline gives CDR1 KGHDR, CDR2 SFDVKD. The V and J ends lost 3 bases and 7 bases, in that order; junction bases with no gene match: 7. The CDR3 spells CATSDPRQGGEAFF. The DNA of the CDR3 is TGTGCCACCAGTGATCCGAGACAGGGTGGTGAAGCTTTCTTT.

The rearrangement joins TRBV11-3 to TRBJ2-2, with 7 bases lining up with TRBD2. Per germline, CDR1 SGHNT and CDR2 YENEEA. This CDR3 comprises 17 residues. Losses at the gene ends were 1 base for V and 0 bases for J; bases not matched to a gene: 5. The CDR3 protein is CASSLVGLTANTGELFF. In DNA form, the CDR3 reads TGTGCCAGCAGCTTAGTGGGACTAACTGCGAACACCGGGGAGCTGTTTTTT.

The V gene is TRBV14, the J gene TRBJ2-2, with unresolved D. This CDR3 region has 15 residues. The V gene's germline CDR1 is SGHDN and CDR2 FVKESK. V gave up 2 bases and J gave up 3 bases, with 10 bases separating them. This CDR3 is CASSQPGLHTGELFF. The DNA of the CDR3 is TGTGCCAGCAGCCAACCCGGGTTGCACACCGGGGAGCTGTTTTTT.

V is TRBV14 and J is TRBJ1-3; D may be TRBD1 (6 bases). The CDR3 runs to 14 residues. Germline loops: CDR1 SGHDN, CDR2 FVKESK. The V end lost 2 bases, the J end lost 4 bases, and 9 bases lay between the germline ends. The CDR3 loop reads CASSQPGVGNTIYF. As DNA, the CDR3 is TGTGCCAGCAGCCAACCAGGGGTCGGAAACACCATATATTTT.